Described below is a single T cell receptor (beta chain) sequence and its context. Its antigen is currently unknown. The sample belongs to a study of T cell responses to AZD1222 COVID-19 vaccine. Study summary: Second doses at about 4 or about 12 weeks were pooled. Whole-study results and caveats: Baseline seropositivity characterized only six AZD1222 recipients. Spike-spanning, vaccine-associated CD4 TCRs were dominant at 160-218 and 743-854.

Profiled with immunoSEQ multiplex PCR; TCRdb holds only in-frame clones, not every one. The sample holds 150,000 to 200,000 clones; 75% to 95% are singletons and the top ten take 1.5%. This CDR3 comprises 16 residues. The rearrangement uses TRBV21-1 and TRBJ1-5. TRBV21-1 is a pseudogene. This TCR derives from an adult in good health. The specimen was peripheral blood, collected on day 0 of AZD1222 vaccination. The CDR3 protein is CASSKLGQNSNQPQHF. The DNA of the CDR3 is TGTGCCAGCAGCAAATTAGGGCAGAATAGCAATCAGCCCCAGCATTTT.